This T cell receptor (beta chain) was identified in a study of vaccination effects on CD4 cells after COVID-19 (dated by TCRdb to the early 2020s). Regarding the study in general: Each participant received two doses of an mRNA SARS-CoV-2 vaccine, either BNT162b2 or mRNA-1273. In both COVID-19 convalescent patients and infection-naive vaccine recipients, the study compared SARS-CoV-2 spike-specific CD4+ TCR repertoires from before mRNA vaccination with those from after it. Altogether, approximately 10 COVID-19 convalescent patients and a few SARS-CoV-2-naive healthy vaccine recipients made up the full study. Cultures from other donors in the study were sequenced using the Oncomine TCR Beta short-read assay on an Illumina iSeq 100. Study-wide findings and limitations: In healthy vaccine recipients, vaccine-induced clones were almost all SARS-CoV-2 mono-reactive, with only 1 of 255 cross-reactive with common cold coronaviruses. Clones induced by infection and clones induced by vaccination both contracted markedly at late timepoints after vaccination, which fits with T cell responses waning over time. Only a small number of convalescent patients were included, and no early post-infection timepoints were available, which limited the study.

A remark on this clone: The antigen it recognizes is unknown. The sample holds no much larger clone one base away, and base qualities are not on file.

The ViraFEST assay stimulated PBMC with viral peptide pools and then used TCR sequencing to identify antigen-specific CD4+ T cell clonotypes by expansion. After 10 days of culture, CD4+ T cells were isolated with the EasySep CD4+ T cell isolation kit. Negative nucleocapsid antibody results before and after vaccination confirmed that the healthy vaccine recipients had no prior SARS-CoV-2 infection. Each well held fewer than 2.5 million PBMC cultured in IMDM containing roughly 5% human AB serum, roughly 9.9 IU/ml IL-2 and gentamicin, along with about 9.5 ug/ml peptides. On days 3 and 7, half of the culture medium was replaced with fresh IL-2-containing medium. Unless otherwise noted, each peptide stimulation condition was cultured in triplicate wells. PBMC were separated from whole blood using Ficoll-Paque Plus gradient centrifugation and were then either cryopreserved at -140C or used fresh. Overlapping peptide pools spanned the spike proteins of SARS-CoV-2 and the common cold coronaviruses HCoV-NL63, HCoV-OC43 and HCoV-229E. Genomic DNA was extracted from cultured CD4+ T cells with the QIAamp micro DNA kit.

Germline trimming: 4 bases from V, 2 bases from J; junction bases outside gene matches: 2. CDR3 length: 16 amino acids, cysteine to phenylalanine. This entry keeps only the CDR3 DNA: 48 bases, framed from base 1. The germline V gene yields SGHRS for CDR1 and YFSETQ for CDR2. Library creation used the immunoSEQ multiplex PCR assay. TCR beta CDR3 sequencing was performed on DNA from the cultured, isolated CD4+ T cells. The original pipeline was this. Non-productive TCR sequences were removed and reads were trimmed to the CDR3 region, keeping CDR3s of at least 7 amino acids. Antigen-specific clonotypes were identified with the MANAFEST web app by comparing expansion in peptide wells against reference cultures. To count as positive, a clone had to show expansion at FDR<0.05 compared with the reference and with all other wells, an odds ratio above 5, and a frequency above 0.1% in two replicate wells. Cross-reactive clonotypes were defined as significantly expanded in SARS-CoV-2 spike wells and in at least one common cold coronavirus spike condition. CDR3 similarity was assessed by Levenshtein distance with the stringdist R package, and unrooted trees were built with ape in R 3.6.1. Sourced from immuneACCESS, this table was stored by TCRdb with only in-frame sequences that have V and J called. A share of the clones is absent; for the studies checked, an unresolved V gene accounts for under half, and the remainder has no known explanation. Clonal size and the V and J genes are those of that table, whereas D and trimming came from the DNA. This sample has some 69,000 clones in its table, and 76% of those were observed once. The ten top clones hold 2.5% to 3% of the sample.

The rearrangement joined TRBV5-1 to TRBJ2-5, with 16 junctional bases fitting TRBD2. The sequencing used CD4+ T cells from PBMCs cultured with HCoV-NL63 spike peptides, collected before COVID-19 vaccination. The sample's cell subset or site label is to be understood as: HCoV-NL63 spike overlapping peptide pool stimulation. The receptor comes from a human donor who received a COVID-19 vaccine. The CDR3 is CASSPGLAGGQETQYF. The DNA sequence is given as TGCGCCAGCAGCCCGGGACTAGCGGGGGGGCAAGAGACCCAGTACTTC.